Here is one T cell receptor beta chain with its context. Its antigen is as yet unknown. Produced via immunoSEQ multiplex PCR; TCRdb's table is partial and in-frame only. The sample consists of around 110,000 clones, around 94% of them appearing once. This sample is drawn from a study of graft-versus-host responses after intestinal transplantation. Study-wide results and caveats: The recipient marrow held GvH clones, and some of them showed up first in ileum or blood.

Sample: unstimulated CD8+ T cells sorted from spleen or lymph node cells, taken before transplant. This receptor was taken from a human donor who was the organ donor for an intestinal transplant.

CDR3 nucleotide sequence: TGCGCCAGCAGCCGGGGGTTGACCCTGTACAATGAGCAGTTCTTC. Protein sequence: CASSRGLTLYNEQFF. This chain links TRBV4-1 with TRBJ2-1; D might be TRBD1 or TRBD2, each matching 5 bases. From germline, CDR1 is MGHRA and CDR2 YSYEKL. V was cut by 4 bases and J by 4 bases, with 14 bases left in between. This CDR3 has 15 residues.